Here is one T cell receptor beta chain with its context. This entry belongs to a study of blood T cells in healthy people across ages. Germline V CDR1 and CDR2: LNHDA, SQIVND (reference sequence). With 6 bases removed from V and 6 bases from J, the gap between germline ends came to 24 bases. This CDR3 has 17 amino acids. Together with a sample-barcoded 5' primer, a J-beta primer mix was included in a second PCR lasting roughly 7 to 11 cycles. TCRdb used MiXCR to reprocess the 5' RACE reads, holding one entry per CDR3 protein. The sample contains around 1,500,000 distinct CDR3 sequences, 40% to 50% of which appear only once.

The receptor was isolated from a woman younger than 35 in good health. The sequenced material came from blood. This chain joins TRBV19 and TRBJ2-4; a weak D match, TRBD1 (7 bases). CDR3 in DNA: TGTGCCAGTAGGCCGACAGGGAAGGGGGACTGGGGAAACATTCAGTACTTC. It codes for CASRPTGKGDWGNIQYF.